The table lists the clone carrying this TCR beta chain with a count of one. This may be a read error, as it is one base from a much larger clone. The record originates from a study of blood T cells in healthy people across ages. The amount of total RNA extracted per sample was at least 5.5 micrograms. Per germline, CDR1 MGHDK and CDR2 SYGVNS. The CDR3 contains 13 residues. Using a J-beta primer mix together with a sample-barcoded 5' primer, a second PCR was run for about 6 to 11 cycles. Sequencing yielded, for each sample, at least 3 million paired-end reads carrying CDR3. Via MiXCR, TCRdb re-called the 5' RACE reads, giving one row per CDR3 protein. In the table there are approximately 1.5 million distinct CDR3 sequences, 35% to 45% of which are singletons.

V gene TRBV25-1 combines with J gene TRBJ2-5, with D unclear. Specimen: blood. This clonotype was sampled from a woman aged 18-29 years in good health. CDR3 nucleotides: TGTGCCGGCAGTGAATCTCAGCAAGAGACCCAGTACTTC. This codes for CAGSESQQETQYF.